This record covers a single T cell receptor (beta chain). Its antigen is currently unknown. This record comes from a study of T cell responses to AZD1222 COVID-19 vaccine. Study details: Analysis merged second doses at about 4 or about 12 weeks. Whole-study results and caveats: AZD1222 recipients seropositive at baseline numbered only 5 to 7. Compared with day 0, the breadth and depth of the Spike-specific TCR repertoire rose significantly after two doses of AZD1222. Scientists sampled the repertoires only once the peak T cell response had passed.

The CDR3 consists of 16 residues. Trimming at V came to 2 bases and at J to 2 bases, leaving 5 bases not matched to a gene. CDR1 is SGHTA, CDR2 FQGNSA, per germline. Measured with immunoSEQ multiplex PCR; TCRdb has only the in-frame clones, and not every one. The data contain around 130,000 clones, approximately 88% of them singletons. The receptor was isolated from an adult in good health. V usage is TRBV7-2 and J usage is TRBJ2-3, with 9 bases that match TRBD2. The sequencing here drew on peripheral blood, taken on day 0 of AZD1222 vaccination. CDR3 residues: CASSLTGTSLTDTQYF. The CDR3 DNA reads as TGTGCCAGCAGCTTAACCGGGACTAGCCTCACAGATACGCAGTATTTT.